The 28 T cell receptor beta chains presented below share a single source sample, sequenced in a study of blood T cell repertoires in COVID-19. The assay was immunoSEQ multiplex PCR, and TCRdb's table has in-frame clones only and misses some. Here the sample spans roughly 180,000 clones, roughly 76% being singletons. The sequenced sample was peripheral blood. All receptors come from a woman aged 45-65 years with active or convalescent COVID-19.

V gene TRBV25-1 combines with J gene TRBJ2-7; TRBD2 might be the D (6 bases). Germline CDR1 and CDR2: MGHDK and SYGVNS. Between the trimmed V and J ends, which lost 1 base and 5 bases, there was a span of 12 bases. CDR3 length: 14 amino acids. DNA for the CDR3: TGTGCCAGCAGTGAATGGGCGGGGTCGCACGAGCAGTACTTC. It yields the protein CASSEWAGSHEQYF.

There are a few counts of this clone. The chain combines TRBV4-3 with TRBJ1-4; D is unresolved. CDR3 length equals 16 residues. V dropped 0 bases and J dropped 0 bases, with 8 bases sitting between them. Germline CDR1 reads LGHNA; CDR2 reads YSLEER. The CDR3 region is CASSQDTAATNEKLFF. The CDR3 nucleotides read TGCGCCAGCAGCCAAGACACAGCTGCAACTAATGAAAAACTGTTTTTT.

This clone has just a few counts. The chain recombines TRBV28 with TRBJ1-6; D uncertain. The CDR3 runs to 16 residues. V was cut by 3 bases and J by 7 bases, with 16 bases left in between. Per the germline V gene, CDR1 is MDHEN and CDR2 is SYDVKM. The CDR3 nucleotides are TGTGCCAGCAGTTTTGGGCAGCTAAGAAGGAATTCACCCCTCCACTTT. Amino acids: CASSFGQLRRNSPLHF.

This clone occurred a few times. This chain joins TRBV25-1 and TRBJ1-2; 8 bases align to TRBD1. The CDR3 extends over 15 amino acids. The germline V gene encodes CDR1 MGHDK and CDR2 SYGVNS. The V segment lost 2 bases and the J segment 7 bases; nucleotides outside the gene matches: 9. The CDR3 loop reads CASSEPGTGLRGYTF. DNA of the CDR3: TGTGCCAGCAGTGAACCCGGGACAGGACTCCGTGGCTACACCTTC.

V gene TRBV30 combines with J gene TRBJ1-1; D is uncertain. V lost 2 bases and J 0 bases, leaving 7 bases between the germline ends. In germline, CDR1 is GTSNPN, CDR2 SVGIG (reference sequence). The CDR3 runs 13 residues. The CDR3 spells CAWSLGLNTEAFF. In nucleotides, the CDR3 is TGTGCCTGGAGTTTGGGCCTGAACACTGAAGCTTTCTTT.

DNA for the CDR3: TGTGCCAGCAGCTACGGGGGGCGGAGCACAGATACGCAGTATTTT. It codes for CASSYGGRSTDTQYF. The chain is built from TRBV7-2 and TRBJ2-3; the D gene is possibly TRBD2 (7 bases). Germline V CDR1 and CDR2: SGHTA, FQGNSA. The CDR3 spans 15 residues. Between the trimmed V and J ends, which lost 4 bases and 0 bases, there was a span of 11 bases.

The chain links TRBV6-2 or TRBV6-3 to TRBJ2-3; 8 bases fit TRBD2. The CDR3 sequence is 16 residues long. The ends lost 3 bases at V and 0 bases at J; junction bases unmatched: 5. Germline CDR1 is MNHEY and CDR2 is SVGEGT. The CDR3 spells CASSYITSGSTDTQYF. CDR3 DNA sequence: TGTGCCAGCAGTTATATAACTAGCGGCAGCACAGATACGCAGTATTTT.

This chain connects TRBV15 to TRBJ2-1, with D unclear. V lost 1 base to trimming and J lost 8 bases, with 12 bases between them. The CDR3 length is 14 residues. CDR1 is LNHNV, CDR2 YYDKDF, per germline (reference sequence). The CDR3 nucleotides are TGTGCCACCAGCAGAGGGAATAGTGGAGATGAGCAGTTCTTC. Protein: CATSRGNSGDEQFF.

This clone was detected only once. The V and J genes are TRBV5-5 and TRBJ1-5, with TRBD1 matching over 9 bases. The CDR3 has 15 residues. From germline, CDR1 is SGHKS and CDR2 YYEKEE (reference sequence). The J segment lost 3 bases and the V segment lost 4 bases, leaving 5 bases of the junction unmatched. Here the CDR3 reads CASSTGTGNNQPQHF. In DNA, the CDR3 is TGTGCCAGCAGCACCGGGACAGGGAACAATCAGCCCCAGCATTTT.

This clone occurred a few times. CDR3 amino acids: CASSRGGTSTDTQYF. The CDR3 nucleotides read TGTGCCAGCAGCCGCGGAGGGACTAGCACAGATACGCAGTATTTT. The V and J genes are TRBV6-6 and TRBJ2-3; possible D gene TRBD2, 6 bases. The CDR3 is made up of 15 amino acids. From germline, CDR1 is MNHNY and CDR2 SVGAGI (reference sequence). The ends were cut back, 6 bases at V and 0 bases at J, with 13 bases in the middle.

The V gene is TRBV14, the J gene TRBJ1-2; maybe TRBD1 (6 bases). This CDR3 has 20 residues. V lost 7 bases and J lost 3, with 33 bases in between. Per the germline V gene, CDR1 is SGHDN and CDR2 is FVKESK. Here the CDR3 DNA reads TGTGCCAGCACCTCCCGCCCAGGTAAAGACAGCTGGACAGAGGACTATGGCTACACCTTC. This gives the protein CASTSRPGKDSWTEDYGYTF.

The chain is built from TRBV5-1 and TRBJ2-7; D remains ambiguous. Trimming took 0 bases from V and 5 from J, leaving 9 bases between them. Germline V gives CDR1 SGHRS, CDR2 YFSETQ. The CDR3 loop spans 13 amino acids. The CDR3 DNA follows: TGCGCCAGCAGCTTGGACCCCCAGGACGAGCAGTACTTC. Its protein product is CASSLDPQDEQYF.

V and J are TRBV7-2 and TRBJ2-3, with TRBD2 identical over 8 bases. V shed 5 bases and J 0 bases; nucleotides not matched to a gene: 7. This CDR3 has 16 amino acids. CDR1 and CDR2 (germline): SGHTA, FQGNSA. CDR3 region: CASSPPGGGSTDTQYF. CDR3 sequence (DNA): TGTGCCAGCAGCCCTCCCGGGGGGGGGAGCACAGATACGCAGTATTTT.

This clone was observed a handful of times. The chain joins TRBV30 to TRBJ2-5, with TRBD1 as a possible D gene (5 bases). Trimming took off 5 bases at V and 4 bases at J, with 14 bases between the two ends. This CDR3 is 13 amino acids long. The germline gives CDR1 GTSNPN, CDR2 SVGIG (reference sequence). The CDR3 sequence: CAWARTLRETQYF. CDR3 DNA sequence: TGTGCCTGGGCCAGGACATTGAGAGAGACCCAGTACTTC.

The V and J genes are TRBV2 and TRBJ1-2, with 8 positions matching TRBD1. CDR1 is SNHLY, CDR2 FYNNEI, per germline. The V segment lost 1 base and the J segment 6 bases; nucleotides outside the gene matches: 7. This CDR3 region has 15 residues. CDR3 nucleotides: TGTGCCAGCAGTGAAGGAACAGGGGGATTTGATGGCTACACCTTC. It specifies CASSEGTGGFDGYTF.

The V and J genes are TRBV10-3 and TRBJ2-2, with D perhaps matching TRBD2 (6 bases). Germline V gene data show CDR1 as ENHRY and CDR2 as SYGVKD. This CDR3 has 11 residues. V was pared by 5 bases and J by 8 bases, with 6 bases between. The CDR3 loop reads CAISSGGELFF. CDR3 DNA sequence: TGTGCCATCAGTAGCGGGGGGGAGCTGTTTTTT.

The gene calls are TRBV4-3 and TRBJ1-4; 9 nucleotides line up with TRBD1. V lost 1 base and J lost 0; bases outside the gene matches: 6. The CDR3 covers 18 residues. The germline CDR1 and CDR2 sequences are LGHNA and YSLEER. CDR3 nucleotide sequence: TGCGCCAGCAGCCAAGGGTGGGGACAGGGCTCAACTAATGAAAAACTGTTTTTT. Encoded protein: CASSQGWGQGSTNEKLFF.

The CDR3 region has the DNA TGTGCCAGTAGTACTGGACAGGGAGTCTATGGCTACACCTTC. This gives the protein CASSTGQGVYGYTF. This rearrangement joins TRBV19 to TRBJ1-2, with 8 nucleotides matching TRBD1. Looked up from germline, CDR1 is LNHDA and CDR2 is SQIVND (reference sequence). This CDR3 has 14 residues. The trim removed 4 bases at V and 4 bases at J, leaving 5 bases unmatched.

The CDR3 reads CASSQTFGTYNEQFF. The CDR3 DNA reads TGTGCCAGCAGCCAAACCTTCGGGACTTACAATGAGCAGTTCTTC. The J gene is TRBJ2-1, the V gene TRBV11-3; D may be TRBD2 (6 bases). This CDR3 comprises 15 residues. CDR1 is SGHNT, CDR2 YENEEA, per germline. Trimming pared 5 bases from V and 4 bases from J, leaving 15 bases between.

A few counts support this clone. This sequence joins TRBV30 and TRBJ1-6, with no clear D. Looked up from germline, CDR1 is GTSNPN and CDR2 is SVGIG (reference sequence). V gave up 3 bases and J gave up 0 bases, with 6 bases separating them. There are 14 residues in the CDR3. The CDR3 loop reads CAWRVSSYNSPLHF. The CDR3 coding sequence is TGTGCCTGGAGGGTTAGCTCCTATAATTCACCCCTCCACTTT.

There are a few counts of this clone. J is TRBJ1-1 and V is TRBV19; the D gene is possibly TRBD1 (5 bases). Trimming stripped 7 bases from V and 1 base from J, with 16 bases between. This CDR3 region has 15 residues. Germline V gene lookup returns CDR1 LNHDA and CDR2 SQIVND (reference sequence). The CDR3 loop is CASTPWGRENTEAFF. Here the CDR3 DNA reads TGTGCCAGTACCCCCTGGGGGAGGGAGAACACTGAAGCTTTCTTT.

The chain couples TRBV7-2 to TRBJ2-5; 13 bases fit TRBD2. Germline CDR1 is SGHTA and CDR2 is FQGNSA. V was pared by 5 bases and J by 4 bases, with 4 bases of the junction left unmatched. The CDR3 sequence is 15 residues long. The CDR3 DNA reads as TGTGCCAGCAGCCCAACTAGCGGGAGGGCAGAGACCCAGTACTTC. It codes for CASSPTSGRAETQYF.

In DNA form, the CDR3 reads TGTGCCAGTAGTACGACTAGCGGGGGAGGAAATGAGCAGTTCTTC. Its translation: CASSTTSGGGNEQFF. The rearrangement joins TRBV19 to TRBJ2-1; 12 bases fit TRBD2. The CDR3 is made up of 15 amino acids. V trimming: 4 bases; J trimming: 7 bases; junction bases outside the gene matches: 5. Per germline, CDR1 LNHDA and CDR2 SQIVND (reference sequence).

This clone was seen more than once but under ten times. The chain is built from TRBV7-8 and TRBJ1-5; possibly TRBD1 for D (5 bases). Deletions cut 5 bases from V and 4 bases from J, with 18 bases between. Germline V CDR1 and CDR2: SGHVS, FQNEAQ. CDR3 length: 16 residues. The CDR3 bases are TGTGCCAGCAGCCCTTACCCGCCCGGGGGGAATCAGCCCCAGCATTTT. This sequence encodes CASSPYPPGGNQPQHF.

Many counts were recorded for this clone. The genes are TRBV7-9 and TRBJ2-2; 10 nucleotides align to TRBD2. With V trimmed by 2 bases and J by 5 bases, 8 bases remained unmatched. CDR1 is SEHNR and CDR2 is FQNEAQ in the germline V gene (reference sequence). The CDR3 extends over 17 amino acids. The DNA for the CDR3 is TGTGCCAGCAGCTTAATCCGGGCAGCGGGGGGGACCGGGGAGCTGTTTTTT. Translated, it gives CASSLIRAAGGTGELFF.

This clone has just a few counts. The chain couples TRBV6-5 to TRBJ1-1, with D maybe TRBD1 (5 bases). The V gene lost 0 bases and the J gene lost 6 bases, with 17 bases spanning the gap. The CDR3 is 16 amino acids. From germline, CDR1 is MNHEY and CDR2 SVGAGI. CDR3 DNA: TGTGCCAGCAGTTACTCGACTGGGCAGGGCTTACCTGAAGCTTTCTTT. It is translated as CASSYSTGQGLPEAFF.

V gene TRBV11-2 combines with J gene TRBJ2-1; D might be TRBD2 (6 bases). The CDR3 consists of 14 residues. Trimming cost V 3 bases and J 5 bases, with 11 bases left between them. Germline CDR1 reads SGHAT; CDR2 reads FQNNGV. The CDR3 loop is CASSFAGRNNEQFF. The CDR3 coding sequence is TGTGCCAGCAGCTTTGCGGGGAGGAACAATGAGCAGTTCTTC. Full variable domain (outside the CDR3, taken from reference TRBV11-2 and TRBJ2-1): EAGVAQSPRYKIIEKRQSVAFWCNPISGHATLYWYQQILGQGPKLLIQFQNNGVVDDSQLPKDRFSAERLKGVDSTLKIQPAKLEDSAVYLCASSFAGRNNEQFFGPGTRLTVL.

The chain couples TRBV18 to TRBJ2-2; 9 bases match TRBD2. The CDR3 loop spans 17 amino acids. The germline V gene encodes CDR1 KGHSH and CDR2 LQKENI. The J segment lost 2 bases and the V segment lost 4 bases, leaving 8 bases of the junction unmatched. In DNA form, the CDR3 reads TGTGCCAGCTCACGACTAGCGGACCTTGCAAACACCGGGGAGCTGTTTTTT. Its translation is CASSRLADLANTGELFF.